This T cell receptor (beta chain) was profiled in a study of radiotherapy plus CTLA-4 blockade in lung cancer. Using immunoSEQ multiplex PCR, the repertoire was profiled, and TCRdb retains in-frame clones only, with some absent. In the table there are some 32,000 clones, roughly three quarters of which are singletons. There are 15 residues in the CDR3. The germline V gene has CDR1 SGHNT and CDR2 YENEEA. The germline V and J ends were trimmed by 3 bases and 2 bases, with 12 bases remaining between them. The sequencing used peripheral blood, collected from a patient treated with radiotherapy plus ipilimumab. This TCR came from a human donor with non-small cell lung cancer who had stable disease on radiotherapy plus ipilimumab. The chain couples TRBV11-3 to TRBJ2-3; D is perhaps TRBD2 (5 bases). CDR3 in amino acids: CASSFREGPTDTQYF. The CDR3 DNA reads TGTGCCAGCAGCTTTCGAGAGGGCCCCACAGATACGCAGTATTTT.